The 13 T cell receptor beta chains reported below all come from one sample, sequenced in a study of monozygotic twins with inflammatory bowel disease. Following a re-call of the 5' RACE reads, TCRdb has one entry per CDR3 protein and lacks DNA. This sample's table has 350,000 to 400,000 distinct CDR3 sequences. Sequenced: blood. Receptor source: a human donor with ulcerative colitis or Crohn's disease, or a healthy co-twin of an affected twin (not recorded which).

This chain links TRBV18 with TRBJ2-5. This CDR3 comprises 16 residues. Germline CDR1 is KGHSH and CDR2 is LQKENI. CDR3 residues: CASSPKVSGIQETQYF.

V gene TRBV20-1 combines with J gene TRBJ2-1; TCRdb's D gene call, TRBD1, goes unchecked for lack of DNA. This CDR3 has 15 amino acids. Germline-derived CDR1 and CDR2 are DFQATT and SNEGSKA (reference sequence). CDR3 residues: CSATPGVSSYNEQFF.

The gene calls are TRBV29-1 and TRBJ2-7. The CDR3 sequence is 15 residues long. Looked up from germline, CDR1 is SQVTM and CDR2 is ANQGSEA. CDR3 protein: CSVEPSGSSGYEQYF.

V and J are TRBV6-6 and TRBJ1-5; with no DNA, the TCRdb D assignment of TRBD1 cannot be verified. Germline V lookup: CDR1 MNHNY, CDR2 SVGAGI (reference sequence). The CDR3 is made up of 13 amino acids. The CDR3 loop reads CASNIQGFQPQHF.

This chain links TRBV5-1 with TRBJ2-7; without DNA, the TCRdb call of TRBD2 cannot be checked. This CDR3 contains 14 residues. The germline gives CDR1 SGHRS, CDR2 YFSETQ. CDR3 sequence: CASSPGTSIYEQYF.

This chain links TRBV20-1 with TRBJ2-7; TCRdb gives TRBD1 as the D gene, but with no DNA this cannot be confirmed. The CDR3 loop spans 15 amino acids. CDR1 DFQATT and CDR2 SNEGSKA come from the germline V gene (reference sequence). The CDR3 is CSARDPPGTAYEQYF.

This CDR3 is CASSKSVRGAYNEQFF. The V and J genes are TRBV3-1 and TRBJ2-1; TCRdb indicates TRBD2, and absent DNA this call remains unverified. Germline CDR1 is LGHDT and CDR2 is YNNKEL (reference sequence). The CDR3 is 16 amino acids.

This chain links TRBV28 with TRBJ1-2; TCRdb lists TRBD1, though no DNA is available to test this call. From germline, CDR1 is MDHEN and CDR2 SYDVKM. The CDR3 contains 15 residues. CDR3 region: CASSPGGGGAYGYTF.

The rearrangement uses TRBV18 and TRBJ1-3. Germline assignment: CDR1 KGHSH and CDR2 LQKENI. The CDR3 extends over 16 amino acids. CDR3 sequence reads: CASSSGGSGTGNTIYF.

This chain uses TRBV27 with TRBJ2-7; the D call of TRBD1 rests on TCRdb alone, since no DNA is present to check it. CDR3 length: 15 amino acids. CDR1 and CDR2 from the germline V gene are MNHEY and SMNVEV (reference sequence). CDR3 region: CASSPMGTGYYEQYF.

The chain joins TRBV28 to TRBJ2-2. The CDR3 length is 13 residues. Germline V gene data show CDR1 as MDHEN and CDR2 as SYDVKM. The CDR3: CASTFQFPGELFF.

This rearrangement joins TRBV7-3 to TRBJ2-1; TCRdb's D call, TRBD2, is unchecked because there is no DNA. Germline V gene sequence: CDR1 SGHTA, CDR2 FQGTGA. The CDR3 spans 15 residues. This chain's CDR3 is CASSLPKSGYNEQFF.

The V gene is TRBV5-6, the J gene TRBJ2-2; TCRdb outputs TRBD1, but without DNA this stays unchecked. The CDR3 runs to 15 residues. The V gene's germline CDR1 is SGHDT and CDR2 YYEEEE. The CDR3 sequence: CASSFPGYRAGELFF.